Listed below are T cell receptor beta chains from one sample, sequenced in a study of regulatory T cells in long-lasting Graves disease. TCRdb recomputed calls from the multiplex PCR reads with MiXCR, one row per CDR3 protein. The sample includes 400,000 or so distinct CDR3 sequences, less than 25% seen only once; the top ten take roughly 20%. The sequencing here drew on peripheral blood mononuclear cells (PBMCs), taken when the disease was refractory, from a patient treated with antithyroid drugs. The receptor set was obtained from a female donor with Graves disease. CDR3s include the opening cysteine and the closing phenylalanine or tryptophan. D genes are given only for firm matches. The listing skips clone size in some rows; elsewhere it reads once, few, many or a size class.

>-|TRBJ1-5|-|TRBV15
TGTGCCACCAGCAAGGTTTCAGGGGTGGATCATCAGCCCCAGCATTTT
CATSKVSGVDHQPQHF
>TRBD1|TRBJ1-2|few|TRBV15
TGTGCCACCAGCGGAGGACAGGGGGCCCAGGGCTACACCTTC
CATSGGQGAQGYTF
>-|TRBJ2-7|-|TRBV6-1
TGTGCCAGCAGTATCGGACTTAGCTCCTACGAGCAGTACTTC
CASSIGLSSYEQYF
>TRBD1|TRBJ1-4|-|TRBV6-1
TGTGCCAGCAGCTTACAGGGGGCGAGGGAAAAACTGTTTTTT
CASSLQGAREKLFF
>-|TRBJ1-1|-|TRBV4-1
TGCGCCAGCAGCCAAGAAGCCGACGGGAACACTGAAGCTTTCTTT
CASSQEADGNTEAFF
>TRBD2|TRBJ2-7|many|TRBV7-2
TGTGCCAGCAGCTCATCTAGCGGACCCTACGAGCAGTACTTC
CASSSSSGPYEQYF
>-|TRBJ2-5|-|TRBV7-9
TGTGCCAGCAGCCCTCGAATTCGCGGGGAGACCCAGTACTTC
CASSPRIRGETQYF
>-|TRBJ1-5|-|TRBV27
TGTGCCAGCAGTTTAAAAATTTATCAGCCCCAGCATTTT
CASSLKIYQPQHF
>-|TRBJ2-5|few|TRBV29-1
TGCAGCGTTGTAGGGAGACAAGAGACCCAGTACTTC
CSVVGRQETQYF
>-|TRBJ1-2|many|TRBV28
TGTGCCAGCAGTCCCACTTGGGGGTTTGGAGGCTACACCTTC
CASSPTWGFGGYTF
>-|TRBJ1-6|many|TRBV28
TGTGCCAGCATCTCTTCGGTAACCTATAATTCACCCCTCCACTTT
CASISSVTYNSPLHF
>TRBD2|TRBJ2-5|many|TRBV6-2/TRBV6-3
TGTGCCAGCAGTTACGGACTAGCGGGAGGAGGCGAGACCCAGTACTTC
CASSYGLAGGGETQYF
>-|TRBJ2-7|-|TRBV27
TGTGCCAGCAGTTTCGGAGGGCCATTAAACGAGCAGTACTTC
CASSFGGPLNEQYF
>-|TRBJ2-5|few|TRBV20-1
TGCAGTGCTAGAGGCGGGGCCGCTGGGGAGACCCAGTACTTC
CSARGGAAGETQYF
>TRBD1|TRBJ1-2|many|TRBV6-1
TGTGCCAGCAGTCCTTCTGGGACAGGGGAAGGCTACACCTTC
CASSPSGTGEGYTF
>-|TRBJ1-1|-|TRBV9
TGTGCCAGCAGCGTGACCTCGAACACTGAAGCTTTCTTT
CASSVTSNTEAFF
>-|TRBJ2-2|few|TRBV6-2/TRBV6-3
TGTGCCAGCAGTACCGGGCCCTCCGTGCGGGAGCTGTTTTTT
CASSTGPSVRELFF
>-|TRBJ2-5|many|TRBV27
TGTGCCAGCAGTTTATATCCTTCGGGCGTAGGGCCAGCGGAGGAGACCCAGTACTTC
CASSLYPSGVGPAEETQYF
>-|TRBJ2-3|-|TRBV12-3/TRBV12-4
TGTGCCAGCAGTTTTCGGCAGGCATCAGATACGCAGTATTTT
CASSFRQASDTQYF
>TRBD2|TRBJ2-7|-|TRBV11-2
TGTGCCAGCAGCGTTCGTCCGGGACTAGAAACCTACGAGCAGTACTTC
CASSVRPGLETYEQYF
>TRBD1|TRBJ1-5|many|TRBV7-2
TGTGCCAGCAGTCCGACAGGGGTGGGTCAGCCCCAGCATTTT
CASSPTGVGQPQHF
>TRBD2|TRBJ2-2|-|TRBV12-3/TRBV12-4
TGTGCCAGCAATGTAGCGGGAGCTTCCACCGGGGAGCTGTTTTTT
CASNVAGASTGELFF
>-|TRBJ2-5|many|TRBV2
TGTGCCACCCGTCTGGATAGGGGCCAAGGGGAGACCCAGTACTTC
CATRLDRGQGETQYF
>-|TRBJ2-1|-|TRBV7-8
TGTGCCAGCAGCTTAGGGGGGCCACAGGTTTACAATGAGCAGTTCTTC
CASSLGGPQVYNEQFF
>-|TRBJ2-7|-|TRBV12-3/TRBV12-4
TGTGCCAGCAGTTTTAGGGCTGGCTCGAGCTCCTACGAGCAGTACTTC
CASSFRAGSSSYEQYF
>TRBD2|TRBJ2-2|-|TRBV7-2
TGTGCCAGCAGTTTTCACCGGACTAGCGGGAGGGCCGGCGGGGAGCTGTTTTTT
CASSFHRTSGRAGGELFF